Sequencing of this T cell receptor (beta chain) was carried out in a study of blood T cells in healthy people across ages. Alongside a J-beta primer mix, a sample-barcoded 5' primer served in a second PCR lasting roughly 6 to 12 cycles. TCRdb re-analysed the 5' RACE reads in MiXCR, keeping a single row per CDR3 protein. The data contain about 700,000 distinct CDR3 sequences, around 32% of them singletons. This clonotype was counted a few times. Just one base apart from a much larger clone, this may be a read error. The CDR3 spans 14 residues. Germline lookup yields CDR1 SEHNR and CDR2 FQNEAQ (reference sequence). Trimming removed 4 bases at V and 1 base at J, with 11 bases between.

Sequencing was carried out using blood. V gene TRBV7-9 combines with J gene TRBJ2-7; D could derive from TRBD1 or TRBD2 (6 bases each). The receptor comes from an elderly woman in good health. CDR3 coding DNA: TGTGCCAGCAGCTGCGGGACACTTTCCTACGAGCAGTACTTC. Residues: CASSCGTLSYEQYF. The full variable domain, with the rest looked up from reference TRBV7-9 and TRBJ2-7, is DTGVSQNPRHKITKRGQNVTFRCDPISEHNRLYWYRQTLGQGPEFLTYFQNEAQLEKSRLLSDRFSAERPKGSFSTLEIQRTEQGDSAMYLCASSCGTLSYEQYFGPGTRLTVT.